This entry lists 11 T cell receptor beta chains sequenced from one sample in a study of blood T cells in healthy people across ages. Sample-barcoded 5' priming and a J-beta primer mix drove a second PCR of about 6 to 12 cycles. Using its own MiXCR run on the 5' RACE reads, TCRdb lists one record per CDR3 protein. The sample has about 1.8 million distinct CDR3 sequences, 40% to 55% seen once; the top ten hold approximately 2.1%. Sequencing used blood. The receptors were gathered from a woman in her thirties or forties in good health.

This clonotype came up a few times. This rearrangement joins TRBV20-1 to TRBJ2-7; no firm D call. CDR3 length equals 11 residues. V lost 6 bases, J lost 6 bases, and 12 bases lay in between. Per germline, CDR1 DFQATT and CDR2 SNEGSKA (reference sequence). CDR3 sequence (DNA): TGCAGTGCGCCGAGCTGGGGCGAGCAGTACTTC. Translating it yields CSAPSWGEQYF.

The V call is TRBV14, the J call TRBJ2-1; 7 bases fit TRBD1. CDR3 length: 17 residues. CDR1 is SGHDN, CDR2 FVKESK, per germline. V trimming: 4 bases; J trimming: 8 bases; junction bases outside the gene matches: 17. DNA of the CDR3: TGTGCCAGCAGCCCGCTCCAACCTGAGGGGGCGGGCGATGAGCAGTTCTTC. Translated: CASSPLQPEGAGDEQFF.

V usage is TRBV5-1 and J usage is TRBJ2-3; a weak D match, TRBD2 (5 bases). Germline V lookup: CDR1 SGHRS, CDR2 YFSETQ. This CDR3 is 16 amino acids long. The germline V and J ends were trimmed by 2 bases and 0 bases, with 13 bases remaining between them. CDR3 sequence: CASSFGLEPSTDTQYF. The CDR3 nucleotides read TGCGCCAGCAGCTTCGGACTGGAACCGAGCACAGATACGCAGTATTTT.

V and J are TRBV21-1 and TRBJ1-6; whether TRBD1, the table's D call, matches the DNA was not checked. TRBV21-1 is given as a pseudogene. The CDR3 sequence is 23 residues long. Here the CDR3 DNA reads TGTGCCAGCAGCAATCGCACAGGGGAAAAGGGACACCCCGGAGGCTCCTATAATTCACCCCTCCACTTT. It codes for CASSNRTGEKGHPGGSYNSPLHF.

V usage is TRBV28 and J usage is TRBJ2-3, with TRBD2 identical over 8 bases. This CDR3 is built from 15 residues. CDR1 and CDR2 from the germline V gene are MDHEN and SYDVKM. J was trimmed by 7 bases and V by 6 bases; bases with no gene match: 12. In DNA, the CDR3 is TGTGCCAGCAGCACCCCCGGGGGGGCGCGGTATACGCAGTATTTT. This encodes CASSTPGGARYTQYF. Variable domain in full (rest from reference TRBV28 and TRBJ2-3): DVKVTQSSRYLVKRTGEKVFLECVQDMDHENMFWYRQDPGLGLRLIYFSYDVKMKEKGDIPEGYSVSREKKERFSLILESASTNQTSMYLCASSTPGGARYTQYFGPGTRLTVL.

This chain uses TRBV28 with TRBJ2-7; tentatively, D is TRBD2 (7 bases). CDR1 and CDR2 (germline): MDHEN, SYDVKM. The V gene lost 5 bases and the J gene lost 5 bases, with 19 bases spanning the gap. CDR3 length equals 15 residues. CDR3 protein: CASSQGGAGPHEQYF. CDR3 nucleotide sequence: TGTGCCAGCAGTCAAGGGGGGGCAGGGCCCCACGAGCAGTACTTC.

The chain couples TRBV9 to TRBJ2-3; D is tentatively TRBD1 or TRBD2 (7 bases each). Germline loops: CDR1 SGDLS, CDR2 YYNGEE. V lost 4 bases to trimming and J lost 5 bases, with 20 bases between them. The CDR3 is made up of 16 amino acids. The CDR3 coding sequence is TGTGCCAGCAGCCCTAGCGGCAGGGGGATTTTAGATACGCAGTATTTT. Translated: CASSPSGRGILDTQYF. The full variable domain, completed using reference TRBV9 and TRBJ2-3, is DSGVTQTPKHLITATGQRVTLRCSPRSGDLSVYWYQQSLDQGLQFLIQYYNGEERAKGNILERFSAQQFPDLHSELNLSSLELGDSALYFCASSPSGRGILDTQYFGPGTRLTVL.

The V and J genes are TRBV9 and TRBJ2-3; 8 nucleotides align to TRBD2. V dropped 0 bases and J dropped 6; count of bases not matched to a gene: 6. This CDR3 spans 15 amino acids. CDR1 is SGDLS, CDR2 YYNGEE, per germline. The CDR3 loop is CASSVAGGIPDTQYF. CDR3 DNA sequence: TGTGCCAGCAGCGTAGCGGGGGGGATTCCCGATACGCAGTATTTT.

The genes are TRBV7-2 and TRBJ2-7; 9 nucleotides agree with TRBD1. CDR1 is SGHTA, CDR2 FQGNSA, per germline. The length of the CDR3 is 15 residues. The V segment lost 5 bases and the J segment 4 bases; nucleotides outside the gene matches: 9. CDR3 in DNA: TGTGCCAGCAGCACATTCCGGGACAGGGTATACGAGCAGTACTTC. Residues: CASSTFRDRVYEQYF. Supplemented by reference TRBV7-2 and TRBJ2-7, the full variable domain reads GAGVSQSPSNKVTEKGKDVELRCDPISGHTALYWYRQSLGQGLEFLIYFQGNSAPDKSGLPSDRFSAERTGGSVSTLTIQRTQQEDSAVYLCASSTFRDRVYEQYFGPGTRLTVT.

This clonotype is a singleton in its sample. The rearrangement joins TRBV28 to TRBJ2-7; perhaps D is TRBD1 or TRBD2 (5 bases each). The germline V and J ends were trimmed by 11 bases and 2 bases, with 16 bases remaining between them. The germline V gene has CDR1 MDHEN and CDR2 SYDVKM. CDR3 length: 13 amino acids. The CDR3 DNA follows: TGTGCCGCCGGGACCTCACGTCCCTACGAGCAGTACTTC. Protein: CAAGTSRPYEQYF.

The CDR3 nucleotides read TGCAGCGTTCAGGGGCAGGGGGAAGGGGTCTATGGCTACACCTTC. Its protein product is CSVQGQGEGVYGYTF. The chain combines TRBV29-1 with TRBJ1-2; 7 bases match TRBD1. V lost 5 bases, J lost 4 bases, and 13 bases stayed unmatched. Germline CDR1 and CDR2: SQVTM and ANQGSEA. There are 15 residues in the CDR3.